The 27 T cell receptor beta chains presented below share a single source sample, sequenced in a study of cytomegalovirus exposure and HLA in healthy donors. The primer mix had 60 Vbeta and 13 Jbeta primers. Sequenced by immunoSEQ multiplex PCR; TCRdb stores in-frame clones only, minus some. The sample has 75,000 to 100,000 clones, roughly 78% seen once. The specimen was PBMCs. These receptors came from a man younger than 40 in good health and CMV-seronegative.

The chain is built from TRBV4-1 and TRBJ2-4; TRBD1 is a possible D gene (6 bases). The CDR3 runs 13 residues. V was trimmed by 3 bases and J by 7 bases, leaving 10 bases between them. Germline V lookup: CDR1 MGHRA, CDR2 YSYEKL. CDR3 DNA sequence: TGCGCCAGCAGCCAGGGGGCGAGGAACATTCAGTACTTC. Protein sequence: CASSQGARNIQYF.

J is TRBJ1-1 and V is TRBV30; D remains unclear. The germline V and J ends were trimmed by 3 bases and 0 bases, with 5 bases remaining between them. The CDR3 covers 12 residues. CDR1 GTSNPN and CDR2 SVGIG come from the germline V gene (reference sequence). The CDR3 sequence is CAWSTLNTEAFF. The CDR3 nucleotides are TGTGCCTGGAGCACATTGAACACTGAAGCTTTCTTT.

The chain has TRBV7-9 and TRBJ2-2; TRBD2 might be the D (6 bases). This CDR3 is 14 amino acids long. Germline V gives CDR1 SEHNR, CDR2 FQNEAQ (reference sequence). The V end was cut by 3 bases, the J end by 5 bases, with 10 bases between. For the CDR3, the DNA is TGTGCCAGCAGCTTGGCACTAGCAACCGGGGAGCTGTTTTTT. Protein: CASSLALATGELFF.

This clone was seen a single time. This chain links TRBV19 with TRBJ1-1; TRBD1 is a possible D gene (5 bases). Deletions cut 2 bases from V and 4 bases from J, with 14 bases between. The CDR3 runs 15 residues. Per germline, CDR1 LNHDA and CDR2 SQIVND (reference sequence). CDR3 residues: CASSIFPGMGTEAFF. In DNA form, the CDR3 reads TGTGCCAGTAGTATATTCCCAGGGATGGGCACTGAAGCTTTCTTT.

The CDR3, as DNA: TGTGCCAGCAATATACAGGGGCGCAACTACGAGCAGTACTTC. This gives the protein CASNIQGRNYEQYF. The chain combines TRBV6-5 with TRBJ2-7; 7 bases agree with TRBD1. The CDR3 loop spans 14 amino acids. V shed 7 bases, J shed 3 bases, and the junction held 9 bases outside the gene matches. Germline CDR1 MNHEY, CDR2 SVGAGI.

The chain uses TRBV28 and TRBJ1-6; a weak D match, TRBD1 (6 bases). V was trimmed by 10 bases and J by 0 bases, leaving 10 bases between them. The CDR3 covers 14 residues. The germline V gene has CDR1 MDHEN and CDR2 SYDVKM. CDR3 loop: CATRDNSYNSPLHF. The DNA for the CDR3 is TGTGCCACACGGGACAACTCCTATAATTCACCCCTCCACTTT.

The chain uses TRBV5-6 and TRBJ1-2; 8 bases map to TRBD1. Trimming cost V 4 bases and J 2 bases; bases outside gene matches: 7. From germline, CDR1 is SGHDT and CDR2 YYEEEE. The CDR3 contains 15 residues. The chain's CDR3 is CASSEAGGINYGYTF. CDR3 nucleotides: TGTGCCAGCAGCGAAGCAGGGGGCATAAACTATGGCTACACCTTC. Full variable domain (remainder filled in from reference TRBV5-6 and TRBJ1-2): DAGVTQSPTHLIKTRGQQVTLRCSPKSGHDTVSWYQQALGQGPQFIFQYYEEEERQRGNFPDRFSGHQFPNYSSELNVNALLLGDSALYLCASSEAGGINYGYTFGSGTRLTVV.

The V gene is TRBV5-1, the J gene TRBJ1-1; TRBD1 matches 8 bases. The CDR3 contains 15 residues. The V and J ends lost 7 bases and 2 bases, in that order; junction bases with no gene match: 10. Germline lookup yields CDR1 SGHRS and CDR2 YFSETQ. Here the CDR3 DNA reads TGCGCCAGCCTTCCCTCGACAGGGGCCAACACTGAAGCTTTCTTT. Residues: CASLPSTGANTEAFF. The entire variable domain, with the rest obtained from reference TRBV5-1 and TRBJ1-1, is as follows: KAGVTQTPRYLIKTRGQQVTLSCSPISGHRSVSWYQQTPGQGLQFLFEYFSETQRNKGNFPGRFSGRQFSNSRSEMNVSTLELGDSALYLCASLPSTGANTEAFFGQGTRLTVV.

The CDR3 DNA is TGCGCCAGCAGCCCCCGGACAGGGGCGCTTGGGGAGCAGTACTTC. Amino acid sequence: CASSPRTGALGEQYF. V gene TRBV5-1 combines with J gene TRBJ2-5; the match to TRBD1 covers 9 bases. CDR1 is SGHRS and CDR2 is YFSETQ in the germline V gene. The junction had 15 bases not matched to a gene; V was cut back by 4 bases and J by 11 bases. The CDR3 extends over 15 amino acids.

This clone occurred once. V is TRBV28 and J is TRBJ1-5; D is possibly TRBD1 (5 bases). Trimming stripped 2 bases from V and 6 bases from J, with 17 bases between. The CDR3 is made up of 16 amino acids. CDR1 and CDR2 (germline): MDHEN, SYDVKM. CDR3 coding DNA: TGTGCCAGCAGTTTAAGGGGAGGGGTATTCAGTCAGCCCCAGCATTTT. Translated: CASSLRGGVFSQPQHF.

This CDR3 reads CASSLGRTNYGYTF. DNA of the CDR3: TGTGCCAGCAGTTTAGGCAGGACTAACTATGGCTACACCTTC. The J gene is TRBJ1-2, the V gene TRBV28; D is undetermined. The CDR3 sequence is 14 residues long. Trimming removed 2 bases at V and 0 bases at J, with 7 bases between. Germline V gene data show CDR1 as MDHEN and CDR2 as SYDVKM.

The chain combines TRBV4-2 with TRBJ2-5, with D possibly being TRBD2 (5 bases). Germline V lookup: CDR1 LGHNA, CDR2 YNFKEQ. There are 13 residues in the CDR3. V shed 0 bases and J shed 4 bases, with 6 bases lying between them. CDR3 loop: CASSQDRGETQYF. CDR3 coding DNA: TGTGCCAGCAGCCAAGATCGGGGAGAGACCCAGTACTTC.

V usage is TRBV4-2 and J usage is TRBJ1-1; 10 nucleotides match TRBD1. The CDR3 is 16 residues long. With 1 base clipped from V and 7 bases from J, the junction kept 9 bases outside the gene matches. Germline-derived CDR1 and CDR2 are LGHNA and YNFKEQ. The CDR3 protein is CASSQGQGAEAGEAFF. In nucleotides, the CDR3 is TGTGCCAGCAGCCAAGGACAGGGGGCCGAAGCGGGTGAAGCTTTCTTT.

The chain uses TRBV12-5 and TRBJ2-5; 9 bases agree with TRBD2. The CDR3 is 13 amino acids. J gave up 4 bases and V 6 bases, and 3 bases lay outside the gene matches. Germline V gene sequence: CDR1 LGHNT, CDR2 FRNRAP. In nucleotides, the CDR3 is TGTGCTAGTGGGGGTAGCGGGAGAGAGACCCAGTACTTC. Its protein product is CASGGSGRETQYF.

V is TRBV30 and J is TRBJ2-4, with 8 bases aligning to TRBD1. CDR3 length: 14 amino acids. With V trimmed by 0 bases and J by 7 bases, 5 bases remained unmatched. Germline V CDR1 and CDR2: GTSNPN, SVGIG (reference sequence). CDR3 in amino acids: CAWSVPDRANIQYF. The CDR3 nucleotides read TGTGCCTGGAGTGTACCGGACAGGGCGAACATTCAGTACTTC.

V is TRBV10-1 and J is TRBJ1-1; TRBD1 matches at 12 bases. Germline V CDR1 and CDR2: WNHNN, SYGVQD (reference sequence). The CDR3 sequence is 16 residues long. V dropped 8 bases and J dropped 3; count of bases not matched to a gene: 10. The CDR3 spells CASVRTGTGGDTEAFF. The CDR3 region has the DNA TGCGCCAGCGTGAGAACCGGGACAGGGGGCGACACTGAAGCTTTCTTT.

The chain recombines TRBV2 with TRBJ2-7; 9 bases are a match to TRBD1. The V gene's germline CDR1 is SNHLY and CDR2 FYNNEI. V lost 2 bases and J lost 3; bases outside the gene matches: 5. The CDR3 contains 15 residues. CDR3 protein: CASSEMGQGFYEQYF. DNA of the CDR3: TGTGCCAGCAGTGAAATGGGACAGGGCTTCTACGAGCAGTACTTC.

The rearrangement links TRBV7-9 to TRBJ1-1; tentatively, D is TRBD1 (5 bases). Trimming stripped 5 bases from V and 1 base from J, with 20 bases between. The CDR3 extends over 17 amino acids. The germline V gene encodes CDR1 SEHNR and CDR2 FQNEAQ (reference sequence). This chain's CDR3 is CASSPREVFRENTEAFF. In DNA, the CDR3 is TGTGCCAGCAGCCCCAGAGAGGTATTCAGGGAGAACACTGAAGCTTTCTTT. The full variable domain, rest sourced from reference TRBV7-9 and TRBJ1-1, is DTGVSQNPRHKITKRGQNVTFRCDPISEHNRLYWYRQTLGQGPEFLTYFQNEAQLEKSRLLSDRFSAERPKGSFSTLEIQRTEQGDSAMYLCASSPREVFRENTEAFFGQGTRLTVV.

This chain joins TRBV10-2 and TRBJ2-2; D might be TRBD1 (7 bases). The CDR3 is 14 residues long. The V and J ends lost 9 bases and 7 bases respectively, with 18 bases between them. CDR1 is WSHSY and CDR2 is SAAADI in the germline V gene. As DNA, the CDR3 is TGCGCCAGTGGAGGGGGCGCGTATATCGGGGAGCTGTTTTTT. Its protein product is CASGGGAYIGELFF.

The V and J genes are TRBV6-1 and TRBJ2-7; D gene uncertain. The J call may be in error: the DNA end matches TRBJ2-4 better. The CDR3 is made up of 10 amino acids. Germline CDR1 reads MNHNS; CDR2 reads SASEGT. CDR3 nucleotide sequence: TGTGCCAGCCGCCGGGACATTCAGTACTTC. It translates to CASRRDIQYF.

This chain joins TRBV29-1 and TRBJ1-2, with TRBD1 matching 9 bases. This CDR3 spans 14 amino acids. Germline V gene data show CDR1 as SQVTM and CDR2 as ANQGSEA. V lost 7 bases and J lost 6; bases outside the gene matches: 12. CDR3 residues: CSASAGQGLHGYTF. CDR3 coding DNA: TGCAGCGCCTCCGCTGGACAGGGGTTGCATGGCTACACCTTC.

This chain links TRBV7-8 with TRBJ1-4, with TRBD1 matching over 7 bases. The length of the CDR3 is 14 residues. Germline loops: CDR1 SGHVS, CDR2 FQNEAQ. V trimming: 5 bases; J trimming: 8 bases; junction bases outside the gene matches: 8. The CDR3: CASSLRVGGEKLFF. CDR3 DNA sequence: TGTGCCAGCAGCCTGCGGGTAGGGGGCGAAAAACTGTTTTTT. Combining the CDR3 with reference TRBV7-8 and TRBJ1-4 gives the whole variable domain GAGVSQSPRYKVAKRGQDVALRCDPISGHVSLFWYQQALGQGPEFLTYFQNEAQLDKSGLPSDRFFAERPEGSVSTLKIQRTQQEDSAVYLCASSLRVGGEKLFFGSGTQLSVL.

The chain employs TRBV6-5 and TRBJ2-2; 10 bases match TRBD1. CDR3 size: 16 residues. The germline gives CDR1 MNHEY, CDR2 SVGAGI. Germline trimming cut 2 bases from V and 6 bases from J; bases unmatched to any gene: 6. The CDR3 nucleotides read TGTGCCAGCAGTTACCCCGGGACAGGGGCAGCCGGGGAGCTGTTTTTT. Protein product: CASSYPGTGAAGELFF.

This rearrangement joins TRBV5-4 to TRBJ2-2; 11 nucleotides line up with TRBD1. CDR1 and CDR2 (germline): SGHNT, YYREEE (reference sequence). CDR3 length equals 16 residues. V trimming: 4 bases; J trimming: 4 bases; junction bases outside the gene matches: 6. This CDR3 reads CASSPPGTGGTGELFF. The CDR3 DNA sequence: TGTGCCAGCAGCCCGCCCGGGACAGGGGGCACCGGGGAGCTGTTTTTT. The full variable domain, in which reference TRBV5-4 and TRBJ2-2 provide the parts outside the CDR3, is ETGVTQSPTHLIKTRGQQVTLRCSSQSGHNTVSWYQQALGQGPQFIFQYYREEENGRGNFPPRFSGLQFPNYSSELNVNALELDDSALYLCASSPPGTGGTGELFFGEGSRLTVL.

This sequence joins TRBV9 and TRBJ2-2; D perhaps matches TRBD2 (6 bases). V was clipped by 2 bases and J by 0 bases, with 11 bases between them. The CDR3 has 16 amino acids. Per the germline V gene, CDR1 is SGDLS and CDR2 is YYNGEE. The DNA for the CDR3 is TGTGCCAGCAGCGTTGGGACTTTCTCGAACACCGGGGAGCTGTTTTTT. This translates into CASSVGTFSNTGELFF.

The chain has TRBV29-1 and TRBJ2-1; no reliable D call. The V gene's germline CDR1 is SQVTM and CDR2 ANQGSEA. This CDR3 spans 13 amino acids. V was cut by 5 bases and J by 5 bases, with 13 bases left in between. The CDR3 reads CSVRPLLNNEQFF. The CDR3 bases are TGCAGCGTTCGTCCCCTTTTAAACAATGAGCAGTTCTTC.

The CDR3 sequence is CASSQKVTSGYNEQFF. The CDR3 DNA reads TGTGCCAGCAGCCAAAAGGTGACTAGCGGGTACAATGAGCAGTTCTTC. The rearrangement joins TRBV7-8 to TRBJ2-1; 10 nucleotides line up with TRBD2. Germline V gene sequence: CDR1 SGHVS, CDR2 FQNEAQ. The CDR3 is made up of 16 amino acids. J lost 4 bases, V lost 5 bases, and 8 bases had no gene match.